This entry lists 9 T cell receptor beta chains sequenced from one sample in a study of T cells after yellow fever vaccination. TCRdb processed the 5' RACE reads anew with MiXCR; each CDR3 protein has one entry. The sample lists roughly 500,000 distinct CDR3 sequences, about a fifth occurring once. The sequences come from PBMCs, collected 15 days after the yellow fever booster vaccination. These receptors all come from a man in his thirties or forties who received the YFV17D yellow fever vaccine.

This clonotype came up a few times. This chain uses TRBV7-2 with TRBJ2-7; TRBD1 agrees at 9 bases. This CDR3 spans 14 amino acids. The ends lost 2 bases at V and 7 bases at J; junction bases unmatched: 6. Germline CDR1 SGHTA, CDR2 FQGNSA. Here the CDR3 DNA reads TGTGCCAGCAGCTTATGGGGACAGGGTGGTGAGCAGTACTTC. Translated: CASSLWGQGGEQYF.

This clonotype turned up a few times. The J gene is TRBJ2-7, the V gene TRBV30; 7 bases match TRBD2. The trim removed 6 bases at V and 5 bases at J, leaving 13 bases unmatched. Germline assignment: CDR1 GTSNPN and CDR2 SVGIG (reference sequence). This CDR3 has 14 amino acids. The CDR3 region is CACGELATRNEQYF. For the CDR3, the DNA is TGTGCCTGCGGGGAACTAGCGACGAGGAACGAGCAGTACTTC.

V usage is TRBV4-3 and J usage is TRBJ2-3; 12 positions match TRBD2. Per germline, CDR1 LGHNA and CDR2 YSLEER. This CDR3 contains 17 residues. The J segment lost 0 bases and the V segment lost 2 bases, leaving 3 bases of the junction unmatched. The CDR3 sequence: CASSQRLAGGSTDTQYF. The CDR3 region has the DNA TGCGCCAGCAGCCAAAGGCTAGCGGGGGGGAGCACAGATACGCAGTATTTT.

The chain recombines TRBV3-1 with TRBJ2-7; D is ambiguous. There are 15 residues in the CDR3. Germline loops: CDR1 LGHDT, CDR2 YNNKEL (reference sequence). The ends were cut back, 6 bases at V and 2 bases at J, with 17 bases in the middle. The CDR3 nucleotides are TGTGCCAGCAGAGCCTTGGGTTCGGAAGCCTACGAGCAGTACTTC. It encodes CASRALGSEAYEQYF.

This chain links TRBV12-3 or TRBV12-4 with TRBJ2-7; TRBD2 matches 7 bases. CDR3 size: 15 residues. Trimming took 5 bases from V and 3 from J; bases not matched to a gene: 10. The CDR3 bases are TGTGCCAGCAGTCCTCGAACTAGCGTGGTCTACGAGCAGTACTTC. Its protein is CASSPRTSVVYEQYF.

This clonotype has just a few counts. The chain employs TRBV7-2 and TRBJ2-3, with TRBD2 as a possible D gene (5 bases). Trimming took off 6 bases at V and 5 bases at J, with 12 bases between the two ends. CDR1 is SGHTA, CDR2 FQGNSA, per germline. This CDR3 is built from 13 residues. The DNA of the CDR3 is TGTGCCAGCAGGAGGGTGTCGGGAGATACGCAGTATTTT. Translation gives CASRRVSGDTQYF.

The V call is TRBV10-2, the J call TRBJ2-7, with D tentatively TRBD1 (5 bases). The length of the CDR3 is 14 residues. CDR1 is WSHSY and CDR2 is SAAADI in the germline V gene. Trimming stripped 8 bases from V and 3 bases from J, with 17 bases between. The CDR3 bases are TGCGCCAGCCTCGTACAGGCTCCCAACTACGAGCAGTACTTC. It specifies CASLVQAPNYEQYF.

This clonotype was found a few times. V usage is TRBV7-2 and J usage is TRBJ2-1, with TRBD1 identical over 12 bases. This CDR3 region has 14 residues. J gave up 8 bases and V 6 bases, and 5 bases lay outside the gene matches. Looked up from germline, CDR1 is SGHTA and CDR2 is FQGNSA. CDR3 in amino acids: CASSQGTGGDEQFF. The DNA of the CDR3 is TGTGCCAGCAGTCAAGGGACAGGGGGCGATGAGCAGTTCTTC. The variable domain in full, completed from reference TRBV7-2 and TRBJ2-1, reads GAGVSQSPSNKVTEKGKDVELRCDPISGHTALYWYRQSLGQGLEFLIYFQGNSAPDKSGLPSDRFSAERTGGSVSTLTIQRTQQEDSAVYLCASSQGTGGDEQFFGPGTRLTVL.

This clonotype occurred a few times. J is TRBJ2-6 and V is TRBV5-5; no reliable D call. V was trimmed by 1 base and J by 0 bases, leaving 8 bases between them. This CDR3 is 16 amino acids long. CDR1 and CDR2 (germline): SGHKS, YYEKEE (reference sequence). The CDR3 reads CASSLTPVSGANVLTF. Written as DNA, the CDR3 is TGTGCCAGCAGCTTGACCCCCGTCTCTGGGGCCAACGTCCTGACTTTC.